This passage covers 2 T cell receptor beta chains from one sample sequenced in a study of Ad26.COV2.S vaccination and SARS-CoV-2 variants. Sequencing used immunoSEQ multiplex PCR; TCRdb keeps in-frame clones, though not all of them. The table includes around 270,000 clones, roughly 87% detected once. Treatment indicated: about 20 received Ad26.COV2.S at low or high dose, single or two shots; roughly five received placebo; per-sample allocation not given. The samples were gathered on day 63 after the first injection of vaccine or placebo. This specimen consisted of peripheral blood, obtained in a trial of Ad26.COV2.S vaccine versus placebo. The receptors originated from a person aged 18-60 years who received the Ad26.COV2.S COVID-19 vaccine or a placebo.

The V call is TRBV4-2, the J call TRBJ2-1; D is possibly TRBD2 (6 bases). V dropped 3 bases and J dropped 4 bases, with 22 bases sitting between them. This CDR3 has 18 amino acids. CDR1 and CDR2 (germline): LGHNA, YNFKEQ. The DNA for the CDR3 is TGTGCCAGCAGCCACCCGGAGATGGCGGGGTCATCATACAATGAGCAGTTCTTC. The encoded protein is CASSHPEMAGSSYNEQFF.

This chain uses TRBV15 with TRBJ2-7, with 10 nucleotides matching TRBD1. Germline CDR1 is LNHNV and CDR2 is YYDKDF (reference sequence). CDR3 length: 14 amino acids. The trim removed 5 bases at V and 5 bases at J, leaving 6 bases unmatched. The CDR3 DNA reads TGTGCCACCAGCTCGGGGGACAGGGGAAACGAGCAGTACGTC. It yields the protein CATSSGDRGNEQYV.